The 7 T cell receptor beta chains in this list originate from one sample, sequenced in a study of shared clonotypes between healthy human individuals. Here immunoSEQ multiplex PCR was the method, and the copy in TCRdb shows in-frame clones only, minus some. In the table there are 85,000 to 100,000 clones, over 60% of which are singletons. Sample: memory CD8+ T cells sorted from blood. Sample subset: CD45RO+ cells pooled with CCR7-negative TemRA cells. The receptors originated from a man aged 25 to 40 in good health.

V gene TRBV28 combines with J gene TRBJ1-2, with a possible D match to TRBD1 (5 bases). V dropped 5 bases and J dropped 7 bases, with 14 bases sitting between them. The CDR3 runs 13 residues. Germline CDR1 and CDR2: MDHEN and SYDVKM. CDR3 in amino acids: CASSPGTRRGYTF. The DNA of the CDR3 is TGTGCCAGCAGTCCCGGGACGAGGCGTGGCTACACCTTC.

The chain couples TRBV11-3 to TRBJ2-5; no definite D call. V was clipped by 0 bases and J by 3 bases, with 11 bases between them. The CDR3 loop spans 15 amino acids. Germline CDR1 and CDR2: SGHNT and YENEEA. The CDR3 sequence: CASSLDHGPEETQYF. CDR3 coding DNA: TGTGCCAGCAGCTTAGATCACGGGCCCGAAGAGACCCAGTACTTC.

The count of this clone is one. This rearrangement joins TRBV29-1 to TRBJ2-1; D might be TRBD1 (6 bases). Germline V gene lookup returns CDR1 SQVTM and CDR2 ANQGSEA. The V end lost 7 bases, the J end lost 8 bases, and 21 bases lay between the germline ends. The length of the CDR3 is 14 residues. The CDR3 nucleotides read TGCAGCGCCGGACTTGGGGGCCAGGTAGATGAGCAGTTCTTC. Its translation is CSAGLGGQVDEQFF.

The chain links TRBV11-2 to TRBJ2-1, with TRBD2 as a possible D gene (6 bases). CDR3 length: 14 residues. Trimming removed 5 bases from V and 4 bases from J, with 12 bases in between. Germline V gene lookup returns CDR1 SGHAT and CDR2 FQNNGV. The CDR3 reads CASSREAGYNEQFF. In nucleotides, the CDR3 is TGTGCCAGCAGCCGCGAGGCGGGGTACAATGAGCAGTTCTTC.

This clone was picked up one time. The CDR3 DNA sequence: TGCAGTGCTTATACGAACACTGAAGCTTTCTTT. Its translation: CSAYTNTEAFF. The genes are TRBV20-1 and TRBJ1-1; D call uncertain. V lost 5 bases and J lost 1, with 5 bases in between. Germline V gives CDR1 DFQATT, CDR2 SNEGSKA (reference sequence). This CDR3 is built from 11 residues.

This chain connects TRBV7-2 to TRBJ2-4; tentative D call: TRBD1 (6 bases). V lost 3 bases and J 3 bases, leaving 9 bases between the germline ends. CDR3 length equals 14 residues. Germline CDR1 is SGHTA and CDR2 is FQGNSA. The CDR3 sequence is CASSFSDSKNIQYF. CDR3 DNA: TGTGCCAGCAGCTTCTCGGACAGCAAAAACATTCAGTACTTC.

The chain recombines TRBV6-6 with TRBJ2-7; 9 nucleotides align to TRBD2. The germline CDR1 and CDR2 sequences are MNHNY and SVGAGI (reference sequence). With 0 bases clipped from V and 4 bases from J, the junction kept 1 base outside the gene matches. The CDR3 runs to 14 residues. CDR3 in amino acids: CASSYSSGSYEQYF. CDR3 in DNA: TGTGCCAGCAGTTACTCTAGCGGGAGTTACGAGCAGTACTTC.